There are a few counts of the clone carrying this T cell receptor beta chain. Antigen unknown. This specimen comes from a study of cytomegalovirus exposure and HLA in healthy donors. Study details: Early released data comprised around 80 million unique TCRs from HLA-typed donors. Genotyping of 398 donors showed that 65% to 90% belonged to the Caucasian-associated ancestry cluster.

Germline-derived CDR1 and CDR2 are MNHEY and SVGAGI. This CDR3 is 14 amino acids long. Trimming pared 5 bases from V and 4 bases from J, leaving 14 bases between. Study-level findings and limits: It was reported that TCR beta sequences correctly inferred the HLA-A and HLA-B alleles for most subjects. Usually a TCR sequence was rare, but some public TCRs were found in many donors.

The study ran its PCR with 60 Vbeta and 13 Jbeta primers. The data were produced by immunoSEQ multiplex PCR, yet TCRdb's version contains in-frame clones alone and is incomplete. The sample contains roughly 200,000 clones, roughly an eighth of which appear only once. The J gene is TRBJ1-2, the V gene TRBV6-5; D may be TRBD1 (5 bases). This TCR was recovered from a man aged 50 to 59 in good health and CMV-seropositive. The source material was PBMCs. CDR3 sequence: CASSRVGGIYGYTF. CDR3 DNA sequence: TGTGCCAGCAGTCGCGTGGGGGGGATCTATGGCTACACCTTC.